This T cell receptor (beta chain) was profiled in a study of liver allograft versus peripheral blood T cells. At the level of the study: Hepatic allograft T cell receptor repertoires were evaluated relative to those present in recipients' peripheral blood.

This clonotype ranks as medium-sized. Its antigen is unidentified. CDR3 length: 14 amino acids. Trimming cost V 2 bases and J 7 bases, with 14 bases left between them. Looked up from germline, CDR1 is PRHDT and CDR2 is FYEKMQ (reference sequence). Using its own MiXCR run on the reads, TCRdb lists one record per CDR3 protein. This table has about 7,900 distinct CDR3 sequences, roughly 17% appearing once. Notes on the study in general: Liver allograft T cell receptor repertoires were reported to differ from peripheral blood repertoires.

V usage is TRBV13 and J usage is TRBJ1-2; maybe TRBD1 (6 bases). The receptor comes from a human patient who had a liver transplant. Some of these T cells may belong to the graft donor. Written as DNA, the CDR3 is TGTGCCAGCAGCTTACCCCAGGGGAACGGTGGCTACACCTTC. Translation: CASSLPQGNGGYTF.